The sample holds many counts of the clone carrying this TCR beta chain. CDR3 size: 12 residues. The V gene lost 7 bases and the J gene lost 6 bases, with 13 bases spanning the gap. Clinical symptoms, serum thyroxine and TRAb, thyroid ultrasound and orbital computed tomography together formed the diagnostic basis. Amplified TCR beta CDR3 regions derived from RNA transcripts. Initially, a first-round RT-PCR of the TCR CDR3 employed the HTBI primer set. TCRdb re-called the multiplex PCR reads through MiXCR, storing one row per CDR3 protein. The data show approximately 610,000 distinct CDR3 sequences, over 15% seen once. The data were taken from a study of T cells in Graves' hyperthyroidism and ophthalmopathy.

The sample was blood. The rearrangement joins TRBV12-3 or TRBV12-4 to TRBJ2-7, with D unclear. This clonotype was sampled from a woman between 18 and 30 years old with Graves' hyperthyroidism. The CDR3 is CASMTGNSEQYF. CDR3 nucleotides: TGTGCCAGCATGACTGGAAACAGCGAGCAGTACTTC.